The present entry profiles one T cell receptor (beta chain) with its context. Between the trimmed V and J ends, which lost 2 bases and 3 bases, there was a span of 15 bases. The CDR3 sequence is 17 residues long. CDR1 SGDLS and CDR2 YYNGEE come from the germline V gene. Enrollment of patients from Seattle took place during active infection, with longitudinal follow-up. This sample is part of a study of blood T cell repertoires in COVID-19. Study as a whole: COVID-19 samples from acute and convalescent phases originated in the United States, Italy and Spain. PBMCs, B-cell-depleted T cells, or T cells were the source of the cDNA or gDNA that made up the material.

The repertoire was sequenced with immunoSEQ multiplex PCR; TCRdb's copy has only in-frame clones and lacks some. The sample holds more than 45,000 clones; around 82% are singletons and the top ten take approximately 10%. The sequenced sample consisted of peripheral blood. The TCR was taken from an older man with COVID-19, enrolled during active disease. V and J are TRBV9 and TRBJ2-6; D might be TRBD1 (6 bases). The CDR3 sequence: CASSVARGAGGANVLTF. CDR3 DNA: TGTGCCAGCAGCGTGGCCAGGGGAGCTGGTGGGGCCAACGTCCTGACTTTC. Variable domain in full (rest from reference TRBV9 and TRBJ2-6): DSGVTQTPKHLITATGQRVTLRCSPRSGDLSVYWYQQSLDQGLQFLIQYYNGEERAKGNILERFSAQQFPDLHSELNLSSLELGDSALYFCASSVARGAGGANVLTFGAGSRLTVL.